One sample yielded the 30 T cell receptor beta chains listed below, sequenced in a study of T-cell memory formation after mild COVID-19. TCRdb reprocessed the 5' RACE reads via MiXCR and lists one record per CDR3 protein. Of 400,000 to 500,000 distinct CDR3 sequences in the sample, about 20% are singletons; the top ten hold around a fifth. Sequencing input: PBMCs or a T cell subset sorted from them (not recorded which). The receptors were gathered from a man in his late teens or twenties who had mild COVID-19 (a few samples of this study predate the infection). Cell type and time point are not known.

V gene TRBV7-9 combines with J gene TRBJ2-1; TRBD2 matches 8 bases. This CDR3 spans 16 amino acids. Germline V CDR1 and CDR2: SEHNR, FQNEAQ (reference sequence). V lost 1 base to trimming and J lost 6 bases; unmatched junction nucleotides: 8. The CDR3: CASSLVGRGGLNEQFF. The CDR3 bases are TGTGCCAGCAGCTTAGTAGGCCGGGGGGGCCTCAATGAGCAGTTCTTC.

The chain couples TRBV20-1 to TRBJ2-7, with 10 bases matching TRBD1. The CDR3 totals 14 residues. With 5 bases clipped from V and 1 base from J, the junction kept 5 bases outside the gene matches. Per the germline V gene, CDR1 is DFQATT and CDR2 is SNEGSKA (reference sequence). CDR3 residues: CSAWDRGQSYEQYV. CDR3 bases: TGCAGTGCTTGGGACAGGGGACAATCCTACGAGCAGTACGTC.

This clonotype has just a few counts. The rearrangement links TRBV29-1 to TRBJ2-3; D call uncertain. V shed 6 bases and J shed 1 base, with 11 bases lying between them. CDR1 is SQVTM, CDR2 ANQGSEA, per germline. The CDR3 totals 13 residues. DNA for the CDR3: TGCAGCGTAATTCCGAGCGGCACAGATACGCAGTATTTT. Translating it yields CSVIPSGTDTQYF.

The chain carries TRBV27 and TRBJ2-5, with 7 bases lining up with TRBD1. The junction had 8 bases not matched to a gene; V was cut back by 5 bases and J by 5 bases. Germline V gene sequence: CDR1 MNHEY, CDR2 SMNVEV (reference sequence). The CDR3 is made up of 14 amino acids. The CDR3 loop is CASSQTGSGETQYF. Written as DNA, the CDR3 is TGTGCCAGCAGTCAGACAGGGTCTGGGGAGACCCAGTACTTC.

This rearrangement joins TRBV4-1 to TRBJ1-1, with 10 bases lining up with TRBD1. Germline lookup yields CDR1 MGHRA and CDR2 YSYEKL. Trimming took 4 bases from V and 5 from J; bases not matched to a gene: 7. The CDR3 is made up of 15 amino acids. The CDR3 protein is CASSLETGGYTEAFF. CDR3 DNA: TGCGCCAGCAGCCTAGAGACAGGGGGCTATACTGAAGCTTTCTTT.

The chain couples TRBV20-1 to TRBJ2-2; 7 bases match TRBD2. This CDR3 is built from 16 residues. Per germline, CDR1 DFQATT and CDR2 SNEGSKA (reference sequence). V gave up 0 bases and J gave up 5 bases; unmatched junction bases: 9. The CDR3 region has the DNA TGCAGTGCTAGAGATCGGCGCGGGGAGGGGACCGGGGAGCTGTTTTTT. It codes for CSARDRRGEGTGELFF.

The chain has TRBV30 and TRBJ1-5; D unresolved. This CDR3 spans 14 amino acids. V was cut by 2 bases and J by 4 bases, with 12 bases left in between. CDR1 and CDR2 from the germline V gene are GTSNPN and SVGIG (reference sequence). CDR3 sequence (DNA): TGTGCCTGGAGTCGGGGATTATGGAATCAGCCCCAGCATTTT. It translates to CAWSRGLWNQPQHF.

The genes are TRBV6-2 or TRBV6-3 and TRBJ2-7; D is possibly TRBD2 (5 bases). Germline values: CDR1 MNHEY, CDR2 SVGEGT. The CDR3 covers 17 residues. The V and J ends lost 0 bases and 4 bases respectively, with 19 bases between them. As DNA, the CDR3 is TGTGCCAGCAGTTACTCGGGTGGCGGGCAGTTTCGTTACGAGCAGTACTTC. This codes for CASSYSGGGQFRYEQYF.

The rearrangement links TRBV29-1 to TRBJ1-1; unclear D gene. Germline CDR1 and CDR2: SQVTM and ANQGSEA. V was clipped by 1 base and J by 5 bases, with 11 bases between them. The CDR3 runs 13 residues. The CDR3, as DNA: TGCAGCGTTGAAGGATATCGGGAGACTGAAGCTTTCTTT. This sequence encodes CSVEGYRETEAFF.

The gene calls are TRBV7-9 and TRBJ1-1, with D possibly matching TRBD1 (5 bases). Trimming shortened V by 1 base and J by 5 bases, and 14 bases separated the two germline ends. CDR1 and CDR2 from the germline V gene are SEHNR and FQNEAQ (reference sequence). The CDR3 spans 15 residues. The CDR3 region is CASSLGQGGGTEAFF. CDR3 coding DNA: TGTGCCAGCAGCTTAGGGCAGGGTGGTGGGACTGAAGCTTTCTTT.

The count of this clonotype is one. The chain couples TRBV7-2 to TRBJ1-6; D gene ambiguous. CDR1 is SGHTA, CDR2 FQGNSA, per germline. Trimming took 5 bases from V and 3 from J, leaving 14 bases between them. The CDR3 spans 16 residues. The CDR3 protein is CASSAEGRLYNSPLHF. The DNA of the CDR3 is TGTGCCAGCAGCGCAGAGGGTCGGCTCTATAATTCACCCCTCCACTTT.

This chain uses TRBV6-5 with TRBJ1-1; 10 positions agree with TRBD1. The length of the CDR3 is 15 residues. The junction had 4 bases not matched to a gene; V was cut back by 2 bases and J by 4 bases. The germline V gene encodes CDR1 MNHEY and CDR2 SVGAGI. CDR3 amino acids: CASSYLTGGGTEAFF. CDR3 coding DNA: TGTGCCAGCAGTTACCTGACAGGGGGCGGCACTGAAGCTTTCTTT.

This chain uses TRBV18 with TRBJ1-6; D may be TRBD1 (6 bases). Germline values: CDR1 KGHSH, CDR2 LQKENI. The V end was cut by 3 bases, the J end by 8 bases, with 11 bases between. CDR3 length: 14 residues. CDR3 nucleotides: TGTGCCAGCTCACCGGGGGGCGCAGATTCACCCCTCCACTTT. Its translation: CASSPGGADSPLHF. The full variable domain, completed using reference TRBV18 and TRBJ1-6, is NAGVMQNPRHLVRRRGQEARLRCSPMKGHSHVYWYRQLPEEGLKFMVYLQKENIIDESGMPKERFSAEFPKEGPSILRIQQVVRGDSAAYFCASSPGGADSPLHFGNGTRLTVT.

This clonotype has at least ten counts. V and J are TRBV20-1 and TRBJ2-1; TRBD1 matches 8 bases. After removal of 6 bases from V and 7 bases from J, the junction contained 14 bases not matched to a gene. The CDR3 is 15 residues long. In germline, CDR1 is DFQATT, CDR2 SNEGSKA (reference sequence). CDR3 coding DNA: TGCAGTGCCTTACCTACAGGGGGGCTTCGAAATGAGCAGTTCTTC. This gives the protein CSALPTGGLRNEQFF.

The sample holds a few counts of this clonotype. This rearrangement joins TRBV5-5 to TRBJ1-6; 8 nucleotides align to TRBD1. Germline lookup yields CDR1 SGHKS and CDR2 YYEKEE (reference sequence). The V gene end was trimmed by 3 bases and the J gene end by 9 bases; junction bases not matched to a gene: 14. The CDR3 spans 17 residues. The CDR3 region has the DNA TGTGCCAGCAGCTCCTCCCCGACAGGGGTCGGAGGTTCACCCCTCCACTTT. It is translated as CASSSSPTGVGGSPLHF.

V gene TRBV28 combines with J gene TRBJ2-5; 10 bases are a match to TRBD1. The CDR3 has 16 residues. CDR1 and CDR2 from the germline V gene are MDHEN and SYDVKM. Trimming at V came to 5 bases and at J to 6 bases, leaving 12 bases not matched to a gene. DNA of the CDR3: TGTGCCAGCAGTCTCCGGGACAGGGGTTGGGAACAGACCCAGTACTTC. Encoded protein: CASSLRDRGWEQTQYF. The full variable domain, with the rest looked up from reference TRBV28 and TRBJ2-5, is DVKVTQSSRYLVKRTGEKVFLECVQDMDHENMFWYRQDPGLGLRLIYFSYDVKMKEKGDIPEGYSVSREKKERFSLILESASTNQTSMYLCASSLRDRGWEQTQYFGPGTRLLVL.

This clonotype was counted a few times. The CDR3 DNA reads as TGTGCCAGCAGCGAGGGAGCGGGGGGTTATTGGGTGACCCAGTACTTC. Encoded protein: CASSEGAGGYWVTQYF. V and J are TRBV9 and TRBJ2-5, with 9 bases that match TRBD2. Germline CDR1 and CDR2: SGDLS and YYNGEE. Losses at the gene ends were 3 bases for V and 7 bases for J; bases not matched to a gene: 13. CDR3 size: 16 residues.

The genes are TRBV10-3 and TRBJ2-4; perhaps TRBD1 as D (6 bases). V lost 3 bases, J lost 0 bases, and 18 bases lay in between. The germline gives CDR1 ENHRY, CDR2 SYGVKD. The CDR3 totals 18 residues. CDR3: CAISDGTGPSIAKNIQYF. CDR3 bases: TGTGCCATCAGTGACGGCACAGGGCCCTCAATAGCCAAAAACATTCAGTACTTC.

CDR3 nucleotides: TGTGCCTGGAGTCCAGGGGGGTCCACTGAAGCTTTCTTT. Translating gives CAWSPGGSTEAFF. The rearrangement joins TRBV30 to TRBJ1-1, with 7 positions matching TRBD1. V was pared by 2 bases and J by 4 bases, with 4 bases of the junction left unmatched. Germline CDR1 reads GTSNPN; CDR2 reads SVGIG (reference sequence). This CDR3 contains 13 residues.

V is TRBV20-1 and J is TRBJ1-5; 7 nucleotides match TRBD1. J was trimmed by 3 bases and V by 4 bases; bases with no gene match: 6. Germline CDR1 DFQATT, CDR2 SNEGSKA (reference sequence). The CDR3 runs to 14 residues. The CDR3 DNA reads TGCAGTGCTATGGGGGACAGCCCCAATCAGCCCCAGCATTTT. As protein: CSAMGDSPNQPQHF.

This clonotype was recorded at least ten times. This chain connects TRBV7-2 to TRBJ2-2; D gene ambiguous. The CDR3 extends over 14 amino acids. V lost 0 bases and J 0 bases, leaving 2 bases between the germline ends. Looked up from germline, CDR1 is SGHTA and CDR2 is FQGNSA. This CDR3 reads CASSLAANTGELFF. In DNA form, the CDR3 reads TGTGCCAGCAGCTTAGCGGCGAACACCGGGGAGCTGTTTTTT.

The chain joins TRBV29-1 to TRBJ1-2, with TRBD1 identical over 7 bases. Germline V gene data show CDR1 as SQVTM and CDR2 as ANQGSEA. V lost 5 bases to trimming and J lost 7 bases; unmatched junction nucleotides: 4. This CDR3 contains 11 residues. The CDR3: CSVRQGGGYTF. CDR3 DNA: TGCAGCGTTCGACAGGGTGGTGGCTACACCTTC.

The genes are TRBV5-1 and TRBJ2-1, with 9 bases aligning to TRBD2. This CDR3 is 15 amino acids long. Trimming removed 4 bases from V and 6 bases from J; junction bases left unmatched: 8. Germline V gene lookup returns CDR1 SGHRS and CDR2 YFSETQ. For the CDR3, the DNA is TGCGCCAGCAGCAAAACTCGCGGGGGGGCCAATGAGCAGTTCTTC. It specifies CASSKTRGGANEQFF.

This chain joins TRBV6-6 and TRBJ2-7; the D gene is possibly TRBD2 (6 bases). V was trimmed by 6 bases and J by 1 base, leaving 10 bases between them. The CDR3 is 13 amino acids. Germline lookup yields CDR1 MNHNY and CDR2 SVGAGI (reference sequence). The CDR3 spells CASRGEVSYEQYF. CDR3 nucleotides: TGTGCCAGCAGAGGGGAGGTTTCCTACGAGCAGTACTTC.

The chain is built from TRBV6-5 and TRBJ2-2, with D unclear. CDR1 is MNHEY and CDR2 is SVGAGI in the germline V gene. The CDR3 contains 12 residues. V lost 7 bases, J lost 5 bases, and 8 bases lay in between. The CDR3 reads CASKEPTGELFF. The CDR3 nucleotides read TGTGCCAGCAAGGAGCCGACCGGGGAGCTGTTTTTT.

The chain uses TRBV10-3 and TRBJ2-1; D possibly corresponds to TRBD2 (6 bases). Trimming took off 3 bases at V and 4 bases at J, with 13 bases between the two ends. The germline V gene has CDR1 ENHRY and CDR2 SYGVKD. CDR3 length equals 15 residues. The CDR3 spells CAISEKRAEYNEQFF. The CDR3 region has the DNA TGTGCCATCAGTGAAAAGCGGGCGGAATACAATGAGCAGTTCTTC.

This clonotype was counted only a few times. The V gene is TRBV24-1, the J gene TRBJ2-3; tentatively, D is TRBD1 (7 bases). The CDR3 is 16 residues long. V lost 5 bases to trimming and J lost 0 bases, with 14 bases between them. Germline V gives CDR1 KGHDR, CDR2 SFDVKD. CDR3 loop: CATSATTGTSTDTQYF. Written as DNA, the CDR3 is TGTGCCACCAGTGCCACGACAGGGACTAGCACAGATACGCAGTATTTT.

J is TRBJ2-5 and V is TRBV4-2; D is ambiguous. V dropped 1 base and J dropped 5 bases, with 17 bases sitting between them. Germline CDR1 LGHNA, CDR2 YNFKEQ. There are 16 residues in the CDR3. The CDR3 loop reads CASSQGGGIGLETQYF. In DNA form, the CDR3 reads TGTGCCAGCAGCCAAGGGGGTGGAATCGGTCTGGAGACCCAGTACTTC.

This clonotype appeared many times. V gene TRBV7-9 combines with J gene TRBJ2-2; 7 nucleotides agree with TRBD1. CDR1 and CDR2 (germline): SEHNR, FQNEAQ (reference sequence). The CDR3 is made up of 13 amino acids. The J segment lost 4 bases and the V segment lost 6 bases, leaving 2 bases of the junction unmatched. Here the CDR3 reads CASRGQSTGELFF. In DNA, the CDR3 is TGTGCCAGCAGGGGACAGAGCACCGGGGAGCTGTTTTTT.

This clonotype has at least ten counts. The chain couples TRBV24-1 to TRBJ2-1; TRBD1 agrees at 11 bases. The CDR3 spans 15 residues. Germline V gives CDR1 KGHDR, CDR2 SFDVKD. Trimming removed 9 bases from V and 7 bases from J; junction bases left unmatched: 10. The CDR3 DNA reads TGTGCCACCGGGAGGCTCGGGACAGGGGGTAATGAGCAGTTCTTC. It is translated as CATGRLGTGGNEQFF.